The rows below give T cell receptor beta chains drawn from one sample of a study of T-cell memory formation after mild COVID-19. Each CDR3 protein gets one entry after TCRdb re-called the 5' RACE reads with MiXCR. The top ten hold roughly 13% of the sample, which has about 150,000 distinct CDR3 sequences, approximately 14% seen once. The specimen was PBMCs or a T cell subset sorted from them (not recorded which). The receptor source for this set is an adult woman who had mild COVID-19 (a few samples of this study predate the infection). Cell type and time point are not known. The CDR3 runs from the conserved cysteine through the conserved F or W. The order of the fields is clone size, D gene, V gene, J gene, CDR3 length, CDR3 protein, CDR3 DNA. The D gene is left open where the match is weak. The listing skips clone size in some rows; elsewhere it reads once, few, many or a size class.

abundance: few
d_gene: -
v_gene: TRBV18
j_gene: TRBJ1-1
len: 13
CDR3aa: CASSPRSLTEAFF
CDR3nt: TGTGCCAGCTCACCAAGGTCGTTAACTGAAGCTTTCTTT

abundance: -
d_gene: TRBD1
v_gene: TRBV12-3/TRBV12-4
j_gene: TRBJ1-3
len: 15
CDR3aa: CASSPDRNRGNTIYF
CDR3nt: TGTGCCAGCAGTCCGGACAGGAATCGGGGAAACACCATATATTTT

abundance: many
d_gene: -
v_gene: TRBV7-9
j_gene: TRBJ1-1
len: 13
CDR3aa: CASSSQLNTEAFF
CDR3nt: TGTGCCAGCAGCTCCCAATTGAACACTGAAGCTTTCTTT

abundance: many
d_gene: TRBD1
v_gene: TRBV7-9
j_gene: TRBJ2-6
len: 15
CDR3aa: CASSPWDSSANVLTF
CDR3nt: TGTGCCAGCAGCCCCTGGGACAGTTCGGCCAACGTCCTGACTTTC

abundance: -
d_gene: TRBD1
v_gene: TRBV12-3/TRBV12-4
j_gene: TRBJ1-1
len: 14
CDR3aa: CASSQGQVSGEAFF
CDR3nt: TGTGCCAGCAGCCAAGGACAGGTTTCGGGTGAAGCTTTCTTT

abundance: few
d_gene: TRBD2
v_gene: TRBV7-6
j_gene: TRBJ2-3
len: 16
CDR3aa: CASSLVLAGITDTQYF
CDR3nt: TGTGCCAGCAGCTTAGTCCTAGCGGGAATTACAGATACGCAGTATTTT

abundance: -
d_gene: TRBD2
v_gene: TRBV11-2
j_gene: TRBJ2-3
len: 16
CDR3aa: CASSQASGGYTDTQYF
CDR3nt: TGTGCCAGCAGCCAAGCTAGCGGGGGATACACAGATACGCAGTATTTT

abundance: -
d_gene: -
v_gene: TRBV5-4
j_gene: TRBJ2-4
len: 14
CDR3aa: CASSLTGRSNIQYF
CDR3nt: TGTGCCAGCAGCTTAACAGGGCGGTCGAACATTCAGTACTTC

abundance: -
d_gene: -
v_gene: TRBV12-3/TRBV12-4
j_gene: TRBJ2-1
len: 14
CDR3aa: CASSLWRVHNEQFF
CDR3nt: TGTGCCAGCAGTTTATGGAGGGTTCACAATGAGCAGTTCTTC

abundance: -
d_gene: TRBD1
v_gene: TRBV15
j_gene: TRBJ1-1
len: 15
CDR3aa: CATSRDHAGGTEAFF
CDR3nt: TGTGCCACCAGCAGAGATCATGCAGGGGGCACTGAAGCTTTCTTT

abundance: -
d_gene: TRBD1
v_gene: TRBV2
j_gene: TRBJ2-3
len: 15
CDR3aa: CASSEQGGPTDTQYF
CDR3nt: TGTGCCAGCAGCGAACAGGGGGGCCCCACAGATACGCAGTATTTT

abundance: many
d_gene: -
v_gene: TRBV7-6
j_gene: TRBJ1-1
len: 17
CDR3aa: CASSFAGWAGRPTEAFF
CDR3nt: TGTGCCAGCAGCTTCGCTGGGTGGGCAGGACGTCCCACTGAAGCTTTCTTT

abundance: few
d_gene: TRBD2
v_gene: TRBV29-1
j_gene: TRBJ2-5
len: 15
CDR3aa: CSVATSGRAEETQYF
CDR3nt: TGCAGCGTTGCGACTAGCGGGAGGGCTGAAGAGACCCAGTACTTC

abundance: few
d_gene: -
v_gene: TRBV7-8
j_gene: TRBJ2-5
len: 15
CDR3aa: CASSPRTGRGETQYF
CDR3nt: TGTGCCAGCAGCCCGCGGACAGGGAGGGGAGAGACCCAGTACTTC

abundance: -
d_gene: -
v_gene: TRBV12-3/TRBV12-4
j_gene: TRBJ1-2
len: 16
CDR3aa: CASSPPGPASDYGYTF
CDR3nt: TGTGCCAGCAGTCCGCCGGGTCCTGCCTCGGACTATGGCTACACCTTC

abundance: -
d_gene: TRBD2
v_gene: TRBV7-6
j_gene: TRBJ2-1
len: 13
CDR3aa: CASSSGGIHEQFF
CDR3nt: TGTGCCAGCAGCTCGGGGGGGATCCATGAGCAGTTCTTC

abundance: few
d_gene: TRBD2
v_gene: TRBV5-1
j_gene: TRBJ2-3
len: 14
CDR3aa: CASRGGVRTDTQYF
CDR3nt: TGCGCCAGCAGGGGGGGGGTCCGCACAGATACGCAGTATTTT

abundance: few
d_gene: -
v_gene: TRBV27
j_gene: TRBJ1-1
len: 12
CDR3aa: CASSFWGTEAFF
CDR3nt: TGTGCCAGCAGTTTTTGGGGCACTGAAGCTTTCTTT

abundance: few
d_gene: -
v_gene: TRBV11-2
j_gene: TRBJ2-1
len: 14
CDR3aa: CASSSGVGGNEQFF
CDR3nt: TGTGCCAGCAGCTCAGGGGTAGGGGGGAATGAGCAGTTCTTC

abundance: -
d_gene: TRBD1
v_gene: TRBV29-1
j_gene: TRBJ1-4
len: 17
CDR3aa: CSVATGQGIDGYEKLFF
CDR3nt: TGCAGCGTTGCGACGGGACAGGGAATTGACGGGTATGAAAAACTGTTTTTT

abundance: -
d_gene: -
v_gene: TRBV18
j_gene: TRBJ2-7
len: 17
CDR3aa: CASSPTQRGGGTYEQYF
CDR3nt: TGTGCCAGCTCTCCCACCCAGCGGGGAGGGGGGACCTACGAGCAGTACTTC

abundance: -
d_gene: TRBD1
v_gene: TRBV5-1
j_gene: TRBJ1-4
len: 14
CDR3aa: CASNTGQGEEKLFF
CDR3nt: TGCGCCAGTAATACGGGACAGGGAGAAGAAAAACTGTTTTTT

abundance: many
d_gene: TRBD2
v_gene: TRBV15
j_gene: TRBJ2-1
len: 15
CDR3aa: CATSRGLAGGLEQFF
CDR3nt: TGTGCCACCAGCAGAGGACTAGCGGGAGGGCTTGAGCAGTTCTTC

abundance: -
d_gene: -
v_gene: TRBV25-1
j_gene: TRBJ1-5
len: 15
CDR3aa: CASSEVGGVGQPQHF
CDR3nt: TGTGCCAGCAGTGAAGTTGGAGGGGTCGGTCAGCCCCAGCATTTT

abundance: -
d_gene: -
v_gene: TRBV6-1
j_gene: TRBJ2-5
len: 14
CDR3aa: CASSEVGGIETQYF
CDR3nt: TGTGCCAGCAGTGAAGTAGGAGGGATCGAGACCCAGTACTTC

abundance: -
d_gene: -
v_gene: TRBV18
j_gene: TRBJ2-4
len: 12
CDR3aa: CASSPDQNIQYF
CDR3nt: TGTGCCAGCTCACCTGACCAAAACATTCAGTACTTC

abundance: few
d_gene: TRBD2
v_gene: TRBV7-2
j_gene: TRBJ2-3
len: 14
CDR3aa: CASSRPGGGDTQYF
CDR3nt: TGTGCCAGCAGCCGTCCGGGGGGGGGAGATACGCAGTATTTT

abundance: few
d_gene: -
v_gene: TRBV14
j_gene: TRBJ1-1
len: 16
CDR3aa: CASSQDRRGWYTEAFF
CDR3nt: TGTGCCAGCAGCCAAGATAGACGGGGATGGTACACTGAAGCTTTCTTT

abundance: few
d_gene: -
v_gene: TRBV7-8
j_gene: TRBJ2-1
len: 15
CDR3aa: CASTLDWTIKDEQFF
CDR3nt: TGTGCCAGCACCTTAGACTGGACAATCAAAGATGAGCAGTTCTTC

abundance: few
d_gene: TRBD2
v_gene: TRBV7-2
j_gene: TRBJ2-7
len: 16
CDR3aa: CASSFLSSGGPYEQYF
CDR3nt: TGTGCCAGCAGCTTTTTGTCCAGCGGGGGGCCCTACGAGCAGTACTTC

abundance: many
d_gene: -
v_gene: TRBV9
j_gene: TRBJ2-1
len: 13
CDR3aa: CASSLKVYNEQFF
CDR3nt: TGTGCCAGCAGCCTCAAAGTATACAATGAGCAGTTCTTC

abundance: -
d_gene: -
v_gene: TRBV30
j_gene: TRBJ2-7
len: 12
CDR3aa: CAWSVSVGEQYF
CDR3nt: TGTGCCTGGAGTGTTTCAGTCGGCGAGCAGTACTTC

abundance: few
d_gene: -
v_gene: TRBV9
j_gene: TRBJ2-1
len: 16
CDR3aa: CASSVDPGADYNEQFF
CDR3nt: TGTGCCAGCAGCGTAGACCCCGGGGCGGACTACAATGAGCAGTTCTTC

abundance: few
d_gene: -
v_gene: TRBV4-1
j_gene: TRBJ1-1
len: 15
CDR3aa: CASSQDAGMNTEAFF
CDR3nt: TGCGCCAGCAGCCAAGACGCGGGAATGAACACTGAAGCTTTCTTT

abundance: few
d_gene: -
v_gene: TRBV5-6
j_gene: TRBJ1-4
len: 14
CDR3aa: CASSLPGMYEKLFF
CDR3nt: TGTGCCAGCAGCTTGCCGGGGATGTATGAAAAACTGTTTTTT

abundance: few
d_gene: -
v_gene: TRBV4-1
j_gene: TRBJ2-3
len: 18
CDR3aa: CASSRTPGLPRGTDTQYF
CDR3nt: TGCGCCAGCAGCCGCACGCCCGGACTACCCAGAGGGACAGATACGCAGTATTTT

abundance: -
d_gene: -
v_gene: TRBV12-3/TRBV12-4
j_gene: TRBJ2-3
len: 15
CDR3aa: CASSPSFADTDTQYF
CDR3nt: TGTGCCAGCAGTCCAAGTTTTGCTGACACAGATACGCAGTATTTT

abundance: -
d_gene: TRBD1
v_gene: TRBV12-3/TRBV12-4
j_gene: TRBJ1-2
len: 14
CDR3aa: CASSLVGTGAGYTF
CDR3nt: TGTGCCAGCAGTTTAGTAGGGACAGGGGCCGGCTACACCTTC